This T cell receptor beta chain was sequenced during a study of T cells in Graves' hyperthyroidism and ophthalmopathy. RNA transcripts served as the template for amplifying TCR beta CDR3 regions. First-round RT-PCR targeting the TCR CDR3 was performed with the HTBI primer set. Using its own MiXCR run on the multiplex PCR reads, TCRdb lists one record per CDR3 protein. This sample has about 640,000 distinct CDR3 sequences, with less than 25% found just once. The length of the CDR3 is 15 residues. Trimming at V came to 6 bases and at J to 9 bases, leaving 14 bases not matched to a gene. Germline CDR1 and CDR2: MDHEN and SYDVKM. Those patients with uncontrolled infection, other autoimmune disease, pregnancy or lactation were excluded. Using over 8.5 ml of fresh peripheral blood, PBMCs were prepared. Study-wide points: Blood also showed most of the thyroid clonotypes that were expanded above 0.001.

In its sample, this clonotype was seen many times. Its cognate antigen is unknown. The chain employs TRBV28 and TRBJ2-1; 7 bases are a match to TRBD2. This TCR derives from a man aged 25-40 years with Graves' ophthalmopathy. The sequencing sample was made of blood. CDR3 residues: CASRWEGVRGGEQFF. The CDR3 nucleotides read TGTGCCAGCAGGTGGGAGGGCGTCCGTGGGGGTGAGCAGTTCTTC.